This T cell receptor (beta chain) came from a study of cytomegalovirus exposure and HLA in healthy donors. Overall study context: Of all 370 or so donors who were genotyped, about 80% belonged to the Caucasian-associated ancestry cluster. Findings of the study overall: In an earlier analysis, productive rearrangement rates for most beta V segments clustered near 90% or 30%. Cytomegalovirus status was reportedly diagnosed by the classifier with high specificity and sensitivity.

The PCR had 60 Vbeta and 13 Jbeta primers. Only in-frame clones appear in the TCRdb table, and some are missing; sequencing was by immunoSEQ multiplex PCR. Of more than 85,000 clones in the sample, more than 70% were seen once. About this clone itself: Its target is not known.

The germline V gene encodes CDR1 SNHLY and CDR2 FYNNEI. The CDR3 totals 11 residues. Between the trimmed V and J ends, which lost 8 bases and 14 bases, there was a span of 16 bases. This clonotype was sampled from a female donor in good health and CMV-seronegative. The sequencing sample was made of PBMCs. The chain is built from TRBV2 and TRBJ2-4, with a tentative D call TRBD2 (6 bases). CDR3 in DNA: TGTGCCAGCGGATCGGACTACCGCAAGTACTTC. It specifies CASGSDYRKYF.